A selection of T cell receptor beta chains follows, all from one sample in a study of cytomegalovirus exposure and HLA in healthy donors. The method was immunoSEQ multiplex PCR; TCRdb's version includes in-frame clones alone and lacks a portion of them. The repertoire holds tens of thousands of clones, with around 8% as singletons. The sample consisted of PBMCs. Receptors originate from a man aged 50 or older in good health and CMV-seronegative. Each CDR3 is given with its conserved first and last residue. A D gene is named only where the DNA matches it firmly. The size field is filled for only some rows; it gives once, few, many or a size class.

>-|few|TRBV30|TRBJ1-2
TGTGCCTGGAGTGAGACCGGGGGGAACTATGGCTACACCTTC
CAWSETGGNYGYTF
>TRBD1|-|TRBV4-2|TRBJ1-2
TGTGCCAGCAGCCCCGGGACAGGGGAAGCTAATGGCTACACCTTC
CASSPGTGEANGYTF
>-|-|TRBV9|TRBJ2-1
TGTGCCAGCAGCGTCTCTTTTAGCTCCTACAATGAGCAGTTCTTC
CASSVSFSSYNEQFF
>TRBD1|-|TRBV29-1|TRBJ1-4
TGCAGCGTTGGTGACAGGGTCACTAATGAAAAACTGTTTTTT
CSVGDRVTNEKLFF
>-|-|TRBV4-1|TRBJ2-5
TGCGCCAGCAGCCGGCCATCACGGGGAGAGACCCAGTACTTC
CASSRPSRGETQYF
>TRBD1|-|TRBV2|TRBJ1-6
TGTGCCAGCAGTGAAGCGCGGACAGGGTCTTCACCCCTCCACTTT
CASSEARTGSSPLHF
>-|few|TRBV4-2|TRBJ2-1
TGTGCCAGCAGCCGAAATCCTGACTCATCCGGCAATGAGCAGTTCTTC
CASSRNPDSSGNEQFF
>TRBD2|-|TRBV7-9|TRBJ2-7
TGTGCCAGCAGCCCGGGACTAGCGGGAGCTCGCGAGCAGTACTTC
CASSPGLAGAREQYF
>-|few|TRBV28|TRBJ1-4
TGTGCCAGCAGTACCCCGGCGGGGTGGGAAAAACTGTTTTTT
CASSTPAGWEKLFF
>-|-|TRBV5-6|TRBJ2-5
TGTGCCAGCAGCTTTGAAGGGGGCGGAGGGAATCGAGAGACCCAGTACTTC
CASSFEGGGGNRETQYF
>TRBD1|-|TRBV28|TRBJ1-2
TGTGCCAGCAGTGGACAGGGGGCACTTGGCTACACCTTC
CASSGQGALGYTF
>TRBD2|-|TRBV14|TRBJ2-5
TGTGCCAGCAGCCTCGGACTAGCGGGAGCTGAGACCCAGTACTTC
CASSLGLAGAETQYF
>-|-|TRBV5-1|TRBJ1-2
TGCGCCAGCAGCCTGGGGGAACAGGAGTATGGCTACACCTTC
CASSLGEQEYGYTF
>-|few|TRBV4-3|TRBJ1-4
TGCGCCAGCAGCCCCGCACAGGGAACTAATGAAAAACTGTTTTTT
CASSPAQGTNEKLFF
>-|-|TRBV30|TRBJ2-3
TGTGCCTGGTTACTAAAGTACGGGGTAACAGATACGCAGTATTTT
CAWLLKYGVTDTQYF
>TRBD2|many|TRBV28|TRBJ2-2
TGTGCCAGCACTTACGCCGGGACTAGCGGTACGAACACCGGGGAGCTGTTTTTT
CASTYAGTSGTNTGELFF
>-|few|TRBV5-1|TRBJ2-5
TGCGCCAGCAGCTTGGTGGCGGGAGAGACCCAGTACTTC
CASSLVAGETQYF
>-|few|TRBV11-3|TRBJ2-2
TGTGCCAGCAGCTTAAACGTGTTAGAGGCCGGGGAGCTGTTTTTT
CASSLNVLEAGELFF
>TRBD1|-|TRBV18|TRBJ1-1
TGTGCCAGCTCAGTCGACAGGGCGAACACTGAAGCTTTCTTT
CASSVDRANTEAFF
>TRBD1|-|TRBV27|TRBJ1-2
TGTGCCAGCCGAGCTAGGACAGGCCACTATGGCTACACCTTC
CASRARTGHYGYTF
>-|-|TRBV29-1|TRBJ2-5
TGCAGCGTTGAAAAGGGCCAGGGGAGAGAGACCCAGTACTTC
CSVEKGQGRETQYF
>TRBD1|-|TRBV7-9|TRBJ1-2
TGTGCCAGCAGCTCCGACAGGGAGTTTGTCTATGGCTACACCTTC
CASSSDREFVYGYTF
>-|few|TRBV18|TRBJ1-1
TGTGCCAGCTCAAACGTAGGGGACACTGAAGCTTTCTTT
CASSNVGDTEAFF
>-|-|TRBV5-1|TRBJ2-5
TGCGCCAGCAGCTCTAATACCGGGAAAGGGCAAGAGACCCAGTACTTC
CASSSNTGKGQETQYF
>TRBD1|few|TRBV6-1|TRBJ1-5
TGTGCCAGCATAAGGGCAGGGGGTAGCAATCAGCCCCAGCATTTT
CASIRAGGSNQPQHF
>TRBD1|few|TRBV14|TRBJ1-1
TGTGCCAGCAGCCAAGTTAAGGGGGCGAACACTGAAGCTTTCTTT
CASSQVKGANTEAFF
>TRBD1|few|TRBV18|TRBJ1-6
TGTGCCAGCTCCGGACAGGGCCTAGGGTCACCCCTCCACTTT
CASSGQGLGSPLHF
>TRBD1|few|TRBV6-5|TRBJ1-5
TGTGCCAGCAGTTACGGGACAGCTGGTCAGCCCCAGCATTTT
CASSYGTAGQPQHF
>-|few|TRBV19|TRBJ1-1
TGTGCCAGTAGTATAGGGGTGTGGAGGATGAACACTGAAGCTTTCTTT
CASSIGVWRMNTEAFF
>TRBD2|few|TRBV7-9|TRBJ2-1
TGTGCCAGCAGCTCTAGCGGGGGGGCCAATGAGCAGTTCTTC
CASSSSGGANEQFF
>-|-|TRBV6-5|TRBJ1-4
TGTGCCAGCAGACCCCTAACCACCACCGGGGAAAAACTGTTTTTT
CASRPLTTTGEKLFF
>-|few|TRBV7-9|TRBJ1-3
TGTGCCAGCAGTCAACGCCGACAGCGTATATCTGGAAACACCATATATTTT
CASSQRRQRISGNTIYF
>TRBD2|few|TRBV28|TRBJ2-1
TGTGCCAGCAACCTAGCGGGAGGGTCCTACAATGAGCAGTTCTTC
CASNLAGGSYNEQFF
>-|few|TRBV9|TRBJ1-1
TGTGCCAGCAGCGACAGTTTCGGCGACCCGAGCACTGAAGCTTTCTTT
CASSDSFGDPSTEAFF
>TRBD1|-|TRBV2|TRBJ2-7
TGTGCCAGCATCTACGGAAGGGGACAGGGAGCGCAGTACTTC
CASIYGRGQGAQYF
>-|few|TRBV6-5|TRBJ2-4
TGTGCCAGCAGTTACTCGAGAAGGGAGAACATTCAGTACTTC
CASSYSRRENIQYF
>-|-|TRBV7-6|TRBJ1-4
TGTGCCAGCAGCTTAGGGCATGAAAAACTGTTTTTT
CASSLGHEKLFF
>-|-|TRBV28|TRBJ1-1
TGTGCCAGCGTCCTGGGGGGGTATGAGGGCACTGAAGCTTTCTTT
CASVLGGYEGTEAFF
>TRBD1|few|TRBV11-1|TRBJ2-7
TGTGCCAGCAGCTGGGACAGGAGCTCCTACGAGCAGTACTTC
CASSWDRSSYEQYF
>TRBD1|-|TRBV5-6|TRBJ2-7
TGTGCCAGCAGCCCGGACAGGGCGTCCTACGAGCAGTACTTC
CASSPDRASYEQYF
>TRBD1|-|TRBV7-8|TRBJ1-2
TGTGCCAGCAGCTTAGACGGCAGGGGGCGACGTGTGAACTATGGCTACACCTTC
CASSLDGRGRRVNYGYTF